This TCR beta chain is drawn from a study of blood T cell repertoires in COVID-19 (dated by TCRdb to 2018 to 2021). In terms of the full investigation: Collaborator samples came from the United States, Italy and Spain and covered acute and convalescent phases of COVID-19. The material from the prospective study consisted of cDNA or gDNA derived from T cells, B-cell-depleted T cells, or PBMCs. The samples were drawn from two sources: the first 160 participants of the ongoing ImmuneRACE study, and 1,000 to 1,500 subjects contributed by 6 global collaborators. Where HLA class I and class II types were available, the types were taken from metadata supplied by the sample provider, not from assay-based typing. A freely available public database, intended as a resource for researchers studying the immune response to SARS-CoV-2, is where the repertoires were released. A de-identified subject ID, COVID-19 status, age in years and sex were almost always included in the sample metadata. Subjects who had been exposed to COVID-19, were actively infected with it, or had recovered from it provided the deeply sampled blood TCRbeta repertoires that made up the dataset. The full study reports these points: Clinical and demographic metadata were provided uncurated, with the amount varying by source and participant.

Participants in the prospective study were aged roughly 18 to 100 years, lived in under 30 United States geographic areas, and enrolled through a virtual design. In the prospective study, cohorts were assigned on the basis of participant-reported clinical history obtained from a screening survey and a study questionnaire. ImmuneRACE Cohort 3 recovered participants were defined by two consecutive negative NP/OP PCR tests, healthcare professional clearance, or symptom resolution. In the prospective study, whole blood, serum and a nasopharyngeal or oropharyngeal swab were collected from each participant by mobile phlebotomists. Prospective study participants could optionally give additional blood draws and questionnaires over an approximately 2-month period. Before DNA extraction, blood samples from the prospective study were shipped at room temperature or frozen. Concerning this clone itself: No cognate antigen has been identified for it. Per-nucleotide qualities are absent, and no much larger clonotype sits a single base away.

TCRbeta CDR3 regions were amplified from genomic DNA by means of the immunoSEQ Assay, a bias-controlled multiplex PCR. Turning to the authors' computational methods: Nucleated cell counts per sample were estimated from amplification of reference gene primers within the assay. To quantify the absolute abundance of each unique TCRbeta CDR3 rearrangement, sequence reads were collapsed and filtered. For each sample, productive Simpson clonality was calculated as the square root of Simpson's diversity index over productive rearrangements. TCRdb's version of the immuneACCESS table is confined to in-frame rearrangements and falls short of the full clone set. An unresolved V gene accounts for under half of the shortfall where checked; the remainder is of unknown origin. V and J calls and clone size are as listed in that table; D and trimming were resolved from the DNA. The sample table shows more than 250,000 clones, and 80% to 90% are seen once. Roughly 2.3% of the sample belongs to the ten largest clones.

This receptor was obtained from a man younger than 45 who had recovered from COVID-19. Sequenced input: PBMCs or T cells enriched from blood (not recorded which).

The CDR3 protein sequence reads: CASRPRTGDSYEQYF. At the DNA level, the sequence is TGCGCCAGCAGGCCTAGGACAGGAGACTCCTACGAGCAGTACTTC. The chain joins TRBV5-1 to TRBJ2-7, and 7 bases in between align with TRBD1. Trimming leaves V shorter by 5 bases and J shorter by 0 bases, with the junction holding 8 bases beyond the gene matches. From the germline V gene, CDR1 is SGHRS and CDR2 is YFSETQ. The CDR3 covers 15 residues, taking in both the cysteine and the phenylalanine. Only the CDR3 portion is preserved as DNA: 45 bases, with reading frame beginning at the first base. Joined to the reference TRBV5-1 and TRBJ2-7 proteins, this CDR3 gives the full variable domain: KAGVTQTPRYLIKTRGQQVTLSCSPISGHRSVSWYQQTPGQGLQFLFEYFSETQRNKGNFPGRFSGRQFSNSRSEMNVSTLELGDSALYLCASRPRTGDSYEQYFGPGTRLTVT.